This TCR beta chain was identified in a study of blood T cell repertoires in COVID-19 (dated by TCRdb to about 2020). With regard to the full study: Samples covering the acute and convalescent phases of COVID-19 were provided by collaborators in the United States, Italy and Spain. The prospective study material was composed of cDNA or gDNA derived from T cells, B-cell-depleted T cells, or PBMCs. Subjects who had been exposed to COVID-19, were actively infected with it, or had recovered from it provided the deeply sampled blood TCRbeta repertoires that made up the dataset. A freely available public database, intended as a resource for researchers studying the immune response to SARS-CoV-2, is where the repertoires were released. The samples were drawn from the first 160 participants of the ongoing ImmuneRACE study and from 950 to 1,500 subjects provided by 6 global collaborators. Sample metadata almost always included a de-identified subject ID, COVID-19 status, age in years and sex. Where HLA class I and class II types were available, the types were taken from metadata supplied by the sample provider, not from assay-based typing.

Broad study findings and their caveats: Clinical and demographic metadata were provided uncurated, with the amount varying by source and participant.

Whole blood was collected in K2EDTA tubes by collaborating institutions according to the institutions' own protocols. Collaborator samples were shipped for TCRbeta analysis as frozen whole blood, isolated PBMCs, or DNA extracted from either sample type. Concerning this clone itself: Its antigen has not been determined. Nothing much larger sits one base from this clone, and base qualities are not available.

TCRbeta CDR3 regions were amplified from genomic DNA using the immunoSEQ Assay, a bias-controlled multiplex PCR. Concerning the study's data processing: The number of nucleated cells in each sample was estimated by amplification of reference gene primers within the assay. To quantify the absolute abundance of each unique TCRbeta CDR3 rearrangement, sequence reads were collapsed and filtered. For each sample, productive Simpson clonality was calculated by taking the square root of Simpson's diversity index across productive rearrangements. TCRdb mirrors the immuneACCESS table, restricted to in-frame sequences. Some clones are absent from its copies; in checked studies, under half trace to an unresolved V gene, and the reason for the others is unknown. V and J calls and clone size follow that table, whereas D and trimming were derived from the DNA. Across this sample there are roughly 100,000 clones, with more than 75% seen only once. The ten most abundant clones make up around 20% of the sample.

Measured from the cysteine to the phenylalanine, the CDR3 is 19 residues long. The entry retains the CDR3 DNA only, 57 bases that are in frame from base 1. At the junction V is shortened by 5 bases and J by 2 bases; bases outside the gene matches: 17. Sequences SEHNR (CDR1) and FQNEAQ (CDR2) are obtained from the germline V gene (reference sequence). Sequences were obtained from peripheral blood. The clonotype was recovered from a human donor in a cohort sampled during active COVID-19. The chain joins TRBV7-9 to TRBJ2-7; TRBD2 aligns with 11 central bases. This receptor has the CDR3 CASSPPGTSGPNDAYEQYF. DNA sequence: TGTGCCAGCAGCCCGCCCGGGACTAGCGGACCTAACGACGCCTACGAGCAGTACTTC.